The 32 T cell receptor beta chains below come from one sample, sequenced in a study of blood T cell repertoires in COVID-19 (dated by TCRdb to the early 2020s). Library prep was done by the immunoSEQ multiplex PCR assay. TCRdb obtained this table from immuneACCESS and retained in-frame rearrangements with V and J assigned. These tables miss some clones; where compared with another copy, unresolved V genes account for less than half of the shortfall, and the remainder is unexplained. The sample includes 90,000 to 150,000 clones, with roughly 83% observed a single time. 3% to 4.5% of the sample rests with the top ten. The material sequenced was peripheral blood. The receptors stem from a woman older than 75 with acute or convalescent COVID-19.

The chain joins TRBV5-4 to TRBJ1-1; 9 bases map to TRBD1. The germline V gene encodes CDR1 SGHNT and CDR2 YYREEE (reference sequence). There are 15 residues in the CDR3. J gave up 4 bases and V 2 bases, and 6 bases lay outside the gene matches. The CDR3 bases are TGTGCCAGCAGCTTACCGGGACAGGGTCTCACTGAAGCTTTCTTT. Translating gives CASSLPGQGLTEAFF.

The chain couples TRBV4-3 to TRBJ1-6; the D gene is possibly TRBD1 (5 bases). Trimming took off 0 bases at V and 9 bases at J, with 15 bases between the two ends. This CDR3 spans 16 amino acids. CDR1 LGHNA and CDR2 YSLEER come from the germline V gene. CDR3 protein: CASSQERSRGFSPLHF. The CDR3 DNA reads TGCGCCAGCAGCCAAGAGAGGTCAAGGGGCTTTTCACCCCTCCACTTT.

The J gene is TRBJ1-3, the V gene TRBV7-2; the match to TRBD1 covers 7 bases. The V gene end was trimmed by 6 bases and the J gene end by 2 bases; junction bases not matched to a gene: 10. Germline-derived CDR1 and CDR2 are SGHTA and FQGNSA. The CDR3 runs 16 residues. CDR3 bases: TGTGCCAGCAGACAGGGGTCCCTGCGCGCTGGAAACACCATATATTTT. The encoded protein is CASRQGSLRAGNTIYF.

This clone turned up a few times. This chain joins TRBV4-3 and TRBJ1-5; D is ambiguous. The V gene's germline CDR1 is LGHNA and CDR2 YSLEER. V was pared by 3 bases and J by 0 bases, with 9 bases between. The CDR3 runs to 15 residues. CDR3 region: CASSQRLNSNQPQHF. CDR3 nucleotide sequence: TGCGCCAGCAGCCAGCGGCTGAATAGCAATCAGCCCCAGCATTTT.

The genes are TRBV19 and TRBJ1-5; 7 bases line up with TRBD1. This CDR3 contains 15 residues. Trimming removed 3 bases from V and 5 bases from J; junction bases left unmatched: 7. The germline V gene encodes CDR1 LNHDA and CDR2 SQIVND (reference sequence). The CDR3 here is CASSMGQRVYQPQHF. The DNA of the CDR3 is TGTGCCAGTAGTATGGGACAGCGGGTTTATCAGCCCCAGCATTTT.

This sequence joins TRBV11-3 and TRBJ2-7, with D unresolved. Germline-derived CDR1 and CDR2 are SGHNT and YENEEA. This CDR3 has 13 amino acids. The ends were cut back, 0 bases at V and 3 bases at J, with 6 bases in the middle. The CDR3 DNA sequence: TGTGCCAGCAGCTTAGATTACAGCTACGAGCAGTACTTC. Its translation: CASSLDYSYEQYF.

This rearrangement joins TRBV6-2 or TRBV6-3 to TRBJ2-3; TRBD2 matches at 11 bases. The germline V gene encodes CDR1 MNHEY and CDR2 SVGEGT. The length of the CDR3 is 14 residues. V shed 5 bases, J shed 6 bases, and the junction held 4 bases outside the gene matches. The CDR3 nucleotides read TGTGCCAGCAGTCTTCGACTAGCGGGGGATACGCAGTATTTT. This codes for CASSLRLAGDTQYF.

The rearrangement uses TRBV6-4 and TRBJ1-2; TRBD1 matches 7 bases. Germline V lookup: CDR1 MRHNA, CDR2 SNTAGT. Trimming at V came to 6 bases and at J to 2 bases, leaving 6 bases not matched to a gene. The CDR3 is made up of 14 amino acids. The DNA for the CDR3 is TGTGCCAGCAGCTTAGGGGGCTCGAACTATGGCTACACCTTC. This encodes CASSLGGSNYGYTF.

The chain couples TRBV30 to TRBJ1-4, with D possibly TRBD1 on 5 matching bases. V was cut by 0 bases and J by 5 bases, with 10 bases left in between. Germline loops: CDR1 GTSNPN, CDR2 SVGIG (reference sequence). The CDR3 loop spans 14 amino acids. The CDR3 DNA follows: TGTGCCTGGAGTGTATGGGGGGGAAATGAAAAACTGTTTTTT. This translates into CAWSVWGGNEKLFF.

Written as DNA, the CDR3 is TGTGCCTCAACCACGGACAGGCCCCAGGTTGGGACTGAAGCTTTCTTT. Translation: CASTTDRPQVGTEAFF. The J gene is TRBJ1-1, the V gene TRBV10-3; 7 nucleotides agree with TRBD1. Looked up from germline, CDR1 is ENHRY and CDR2 is SYGVKD. The V segment lost 11 bases and the J segment 5 bases; nucleotides outside the gene matches: 20. This CDR3 spans 16 amino acids.

This clone was detected only a few times. The V gene is TRBV5-5, the J gene TRBJ2-2; 8 nucleotides agree with TRBD1. Germline CDR1 is SGHKS and CDR2 is YYEKEE (reference sequence). This CDR3 is built from 17 residues. V was pared by 5 bases and J by 6 bases, with 15 bases of the junction left unmatched. CDR3 region: CASSLEAGGAGSGELFF. CDR3 sequence (DNA): TGTGCCAGCAGTCTAGAAGCAGGGGGCGCGGGGTCCGGGGAGCTGTTTTTT.

This chain connects TRBV5-1 to TRBJ2-5, with 14 bases matching TRBD2. Germline V lookup: CDR1 SGHRS, CDR2 YFSETQ. With V trimmed by 4 bases and J by 4 bases, 3 bases remained unmatched. The CDR3 length is 15 residues. The CDR3 sequence is CASSLGLAGAETQYF. The CDR3 DNA sequence: TGCGCCAGCAGCCTGGGACTAGCGGGGGCAGAGACCCAGTACTTC.

This clone was detected only a few times. This chain links TRBV9 with TRBJ1-1, with 8 bases that match TRBD1. Germline loops: CDR1 SGDLS, CDR2 YYNGEE. The CDR3 runs to 15 residues. V lost 3 bases, J lost 5 bases, and 9 bases stayed unmatched. In nucleotides, the CDR3 is TGTGCCAGCAGCGAGGGGCGGACAGGGCGAACTGAAGCTTTCTTT. Protein product: CASSEGRTGRTEAFF. The full variable domain, completed using reference TRBV9 and TRBJ1-1, is DSGVTQTPKHLITATGQRVTLRCSPRSGDLSVYWYQQSLDQGLQFLIQYYNGEERAKGNILERFSAQQFPDLHSELNLSSLELGDSALYFCASSEGRTGRTEAFFGQGTRLTVV.

The V call is TRBV12-3 or TRBV12-4, the J call TRBJ2-1, with D possibly being TRBD1 (6 bases). The CDR3 runs 12 residues. V was cut by 1 base and J by 10 bases, with 8 bases left in between. The CDR3 DNA reads TGTGCCAGCAGTTTAGGCACAGGGGAGCAGTTCTTC. As protein: CASSLGTGEQFF.

This clone was counted only a few times. This chain joins TRBV3-1 (or the pseudogene TRBV3-2) and TRBJ2-3; 7 bases map to TRBD1. V was clipped by 3 bases and J by 2 bases; unmatched bases: 5. Germline values: CDR1 LGHDT, CDR2 YNNKEL (reference sequence). This CDR3 contains 15 residues. CDR3 sequence (DNA): TGTGCCAGCAGCCACACGGGACAGCTCACAGATACGCAGTATTTT. Amino acid sequence: CASSHTGQLTDTQYF.

The rearrangement uses TRBV4-3 and TRBJ1-4, with TRBD1 matching 9 bases. The CDR3 is 17 residues long. CDR1 is LGHNA and CDR2 is YSLEER in the germline V gene. V trimming: 2 bases; J trimming: 7 bases; junction bases outside the gene matches: 11. This CDR3 reads CASSQQTHRGLGEKLFF. The CDR3 DNA follows: TGCGCCAGCAGCCAACAGACCCACAGGGGGCTTGGTGAAAAACTGTTTTTT.

This rearrangement joins TRBV9 to TRBJ2-6, with 9 positions matching TRBD1. The junction had 8 bases not matched to a gene; V was cut back by 3 bases and J by 13 bases. The CDR3 contains 14 residues. Per germline, CDR1 SGDLS and CDR2 YYNGEE. The CDR3 sequence is CASSGQGGTGVLTF. The CDR3 bases are TGTGCCAGCAGCGGACAAGGGGGGACAGGGGTCCTGACTTTC.

This clone has just a few counts. V gene TRBV6-5 combines with J gene TRBJ1-4, with a possible D match to TRBD1 (5 bases). The CDR3 is 14 amino acids. Germline V gene data show CDR1 as MNHEY and CDR2 as SVGAGI. V shed 6 bases and J shed 8 bases, with 16 bases lying between them. CDR3 nucleotide sequence: TGTGCCAGCAGGCGTCCGGGGGTAAGCGAAAAACTGTTTTTT. Its translation is CASRRPGVSEKLFF.

The V gene is TRBV7-3, the J gene TRBJ1-6; the D gene is possibly TRBD1 (6 bases). The CDR3 contains 14 residues. V lost 5 bases to trimming and J lost 7 bases, with 12 bases between them. Germline V gene sequence: CDR1 SGHTA, CDR2 FQGTGA. The CDR3 loop reads CASSLTGINSPLHF. The CDR3 DNA follows: TGTGCCAGCAGCCTCACAGGGATCAATTCACCCCTCCACTTT.

This clone has only one observation. V is TRBV28 and J is TRBJ1-6; D is ambiguous. Trimming shortened V by 3 bases and J by 14 bases, and 11 bases separated the two germline ends. This CDR3 has 12 residues. Germline loops: CDR1 MDHEN, CDR2 SYDVKM. CDR3 sequence (DNA): TGTGCCAGCAGTTTTATAGAGAAGTCCCTCCACTTT. This translates into CASSFIEKSLHF.

CDR3 in DNA: TGTGCCAGCAGCGCCAGGGGGGCGAACACCGGGGAGCTGTTTTTT. It codes for CASSARGANTGELFF. This chain links TRBV3-1 (or the pseudogene TRBV3-2) with TRBJ2-2, with D tentatively TRBD1 (7 bases). From germline, CDR1 is LGHDT and CDR2 YNNKEL (reference sequence). V lost 5 bases, J lost 0 bases, and 10 bases lay in between. The CDR3 contains 15 residues.

V is TRBV6-5 and J is TRBJ2-7; a possible D gene is TRBD1 (5 bases). The CDR3 runs to 14 residues. The V end lost 0 bases, the J end lost 4 bases, and 10 bases lay between the germline ends. Germline-derived CDR1 and CDR2 are MNHEY and SVGAGI. CDR3: CASSYSGDLYEQYF. The CDR3 coding sequence is TGTGCCAGCAGTTACTCAGGGGATCTGTACGAGCAGTACTTC.

The chain couples TRBV2 to TRBJ2-1; perhaps TRBD1 as D (6 bases). Trimming stripped 11 bases from V and 2 bases from J, with 13 bases between. The germline CDR1 and CDR2 sequences are SNHLY and FYNNEI. The CDR3 totals 13 residues. The CDR3 DNA is TGTGCCGGACAGACAGAAACCTACAATGAGCAGTTCTTC. Translating gives CAGQTETYNEQFF. Based on the CDR3 plus reference TRBV2 and TRBJ2-1, the full variable domain is EPEVTQTPSHQVTQMGQEVILRCVPISNHLYFYWYRQILGQKVEFLVSFYNNEISEKSEIFDDQFSVERPDGSNFTLKIRSTKLEDSAMYFCAGQTETYNEQFFGPGTRLTVL.

The CDR3: CASSQPAGGFAGELFF. CDR3 bases: TGTGCCAGCAGCCAACCAGCCGGGGGGTTCGCCGGGGAGCTGTTTTTT. The rearrangement links TRBV4-2 to TRBJ2-2; 7 bases align to TRBD2. The CDR3 loop spans 16 amino acids. The trim removed 2 bases at V and 6 bases at J, leaving 9 bases unmatched. Germline V gene sequence: CDR1 LGHNA, CDR2 YNFKEQ.

On this clone: The junction departs from germline at one end; a sequencing error may be responsible. The J gene is TRBJ1-6, the V gene TRBV5-1; the match to TRBD1 covers 10 bases. Per the germline V gene, CDR1 is SGHRS and CDR2 is YFSETQ. CDR3 length: 14 residues. DNA of the CDR3: TGCGCCAGCAGATTGGACAGGGGGGAATCACCCCTCCACTTT. Residues: CASRLDRGESPLHF.

This clone was seen only a few times. The chain employs TRBV19 and TRBJ1-5; no clear D. CDR1 and CDR2 (germline): LNHDA, SQIVND (reference sequence). Trimming pared 3 bases from V and 4 bases from J, leaving 13 bases between. CDR3 length equals 15 residues. The CDR3 loop reads CASSIIAEENQPQHF. In DNA form, the CDR3 reads TGTGCCAGTAGTATCATCGCAGAAGAAAATCAGCCCCAGCATTTT.

The chain has TRBV5-1 and TRBJ2-1, with 10 bases that match TRBD1. The ends lost 0 bases at V and 7 bases at J; junction bases unmatched: 1. CDR1 and CDR2 from the germline V gene are SGHRS and YFSETQ. This CDR3 has 14 amino acids. Here the CDR3 DNA reads TGCGCCAGCAGCTTGGGGACAGGGGGGAATGAGCAGTTCTTC. Protein sequence: CASSLGTGGNEQFF.

The rearrangement uses TRBV9 and TRBJ1-3; D is unresolved. V lost 1 base, J lost 2 bases, and 7 bases lay in between. The CDR3 spans 14 residues. Looked up from germline, CDR1 is SGDLS and CDR2 is YYNGEE. CDR3 DNA: TGTGCCAGCAGCGTAAGCCCCACTGGAAACACCATATATTTT. Encoded protein: CASSVSPTGNTIYF.

The gene calls are TRBV10-3 and TRBJ2-5, with TRBD1 matching over 7 bases. V lost 8 bases, J lost 1 base, and 4 bases stayed unmatched. CDR1 is ENHRY, CDR2 SYGVKD, per germline. This CDR3 is built from 13 residues. CDR3 sequence (DNA): TGTGCCATCCCGGACAGGACCCAAGAGACCCAGTACTTC. Amino acid sequence: CAIPDRTQETQYF.

J is TRBJ2-2 and V is TRBV4-3; 9 bases agree with TRBD1. The CDR3 is 16 residues long. V trimming: 0 bases; J trimming: 7 bases; junction bases outside the gene matches: 6. Germline V gene lookup returns CDR1 LGHNA and CDR2 YSLEER. The CDR3 here is CASSQDITGGHGELFF. CDR3 sequence (DNA): TGCGCCAGCAGCCAAGATATTACAGGGGGCCACGGGGAGCTGTTTTTT.

The rearrangement uses TRBV19 and TRBJ2-5; D is undetermined. Trimming removed 6 bases from V and 4 bases from J, with 21 bases in between. The germline V gene has CDR1 LNHDA and CDR2 SQIVND (reference sequence). CDR3 length: 16 amino acids. The DNA of the CDR3 is TGTGCCAGTAGCAAAACCCAGGTCCTGGGTTCAGAGACCCAGTACTTC. It codes for CASSKTQVLGSETQYF.

The chain combines TRBV28 with TRBJ2-7; TRBD1 matches at 7 bases. Germline CDR1 is MDHEN and CDR2 is SYDVKM. This CDR3 has 12 residues. The V and J ends lost 1 base and 6 bases, in that order; junction bases with no gene match: 0. This CDR3 is CASSLYRGEQYF. The DNA of the CDR3 is TGTGCCAGCAGTTTATACAGGGGCGAGCAGTACTTC.